One and the same sample provided the 13 T cell receptor beta chains below, sequenced in a study of cytomegalovirus exposure and HLA in healthy donors. A multiplex PCR was run with 60 Vbeta primers and 13 Jbeta primers. Repertoires were generated with immunoSEQ multiplex PCR, while TCRdb's copy carries only in-frame clones and drops some. Among around 200,000 clones listed, about 81% were seen once. The sample consisted of PBMCs. These receptors came from a man aged 35 to 55 in good health and CMV-seropositive.

This chain connects TRBV7-9 to TRBJ2-3; 7 nucleotides match TRBD2. The germline CDR1 and CDR2 sequences are SEHNR and FQNEAQ (reference sequence). This CDR3 spans 15 amino acids. The ends lost 1 base at V and 6 bases at J; junction bases unmatched: 7. CDR3 sequence reads: CASSLGGSPSDTQYF. CDR3 DNA sequence: TGTGCCAGCAGCTTAGGCGGGAGCCCCTCGGATACGCAGTATTTT.

The rearrangement uses TRBV6-5 and TRBJ2-6; no clear D gene. CDR3 length equals 15 residues. V lost 2 bases to trimming and J lost 0 bases, with 5 bases between them. The V gene's germline CDR1 is MNHEY and CDR2 SVGAGI. This chain's CDR3 is CASSYGRSGANVLTF. The CDR3 bases are TGTGCCAGCAGTTACGGCCGCTCTGGGGCCAACGTCCTGACTTTC.

The chain carries TRBV7-9 and TRBJ1-5, with 7 bases identical to TRBD1. Germline V gives CDR1 SEHNR, CDR2 FQNEAQ (reference sequence). The J segment lost 0 bases and the V segment lost 1 base, leaving 6 bases of the junction unmatched. The CDR3 loop spans 17 amino acids. The chain's CDR3 is CASSLGTGDYSNQPQHF. DNA for the CDR3: TGTGCCAGCAGCTTAGGGACAGGTGACTATAGCAATCAGCCCCAGCATTTT.

In its sample, this clone was seen a few times. The gene calls are TRBV6-5 and TRBJ2-1; 7 positions agree with TRBD2. This CDR3 comprises 12 residues. The V gene's germline CDR1 is MNHEY and CDR2 SVGAGI. With V trimmed by 2 bases and J by 8 bases, 0 bases remained unmatched. In nucleotides, the CDR3 is TGTGCCAGCAGTTACGGGGGGGATGAGCAGTTCTTC. Protein product: CASSYGGDEQFF.

V gene TRBV5-1 combines with J gene TRBJ2-1; 7 positions match TRBD1. The CDR3 is 14 amino acids. V was clipped by 4 bases and J by 9 bases; unmatched bases: 10. CDR1 is SGHRS and CDR2 is YFSETQ in the germline V gene. CDR3 protein: CASSPRGSESEQFF. The CDR3 DNA is TGCGCCAGCAGCCCCAGGGGGAGTGAAAGTGAGCAGTTCTTC.

This clone was seen just once. The chain couples TRBV5-1 to TRBJ1-1; D is ambiguous. V was pared by 2 bases and J by 1 base, with 6 bases between. This CDR3 has 13 amino acids. Germline V lookup: CDR1 SGHRS, CDR2 YFSETQ. CDR3 in amino acids: CASSFAENTEAFF. The CDR3 region has the DNA TGCGCCAGCAGCTTCGCAGAGAACACTGAAGCTTTCTTT.

This chain uses TRBV19 with TRBJ2-7, with 10 bases fitting TRBD1. Looked up from germline, CDR1 is LNHDA and CDR2 is SQIVND (reference sequence). CDR3 size: 15 residues. With V trimmed by 4 bases and J by 6 bases, 9 bases remained unmatched. The CDR3 bases are TGTGCCAGTAGTAGCCGAGGGACAGGGGTTTCCGAGCAGTACTTC. Encoded protein: CASSSRGTGVSEQYF.

CDR3 nucleotide sequence: TGTGCCAGCAGCTCCACAGGGGGGCGGAACGAGCAGTACTTC. Translating it yields CASSSTGGRNEQYF. The chain is built from TRBV11-2 and TRBJ2-5, with 8 bases matching TRBD1. The assigned J gene may be wrong: the sequence end matches TRBJ2-7 better. The germline V gene has CDR1 SGHAT and CDR2 FQNNGV. This CDR3 comprises 14 residues.

This chain uses TRBV7-9 with TRBJ2-2; D not resolved. Trimming removed 1 base from V and 0 bases from J, with 6 bases in between. The CDR3 runs 15 residues. The germline V gene has CDR1 SEHNR and CDR2 FQNEAQ (reference sequence). The CDR3 DNA follows: TGTGCCAGCAGCTTAGAGCTATCGAACACCGGGGAGCTGTTTTTT. It codes for CASSLELSNTGELFF.

The chain is built from TRBV15 and TRBJ1-1; D gene unclear. CDR3 length: 13 residues. V lost 0 bases and J 1 base, leaving 3 bases between the germline ends. Germline loops: CDR1 LNHNV, CDR2 YYDKDF (reference sequence). CDR3 amino acids: CATSREANTEAFF. The CDR3 nucleotides read TGTGCCACCAGCAGAGAGGCGAACACTGAAGCTTTCTTT.

V and J are TRBV11-3 and TRBJ2-1, with 8 bases aligning to TRBD2. Germline CDR1 is SGHNT and CDR2 is YENEEA. The CDR3 sequence is 15 residues long. V shed 5 bases, J shed 3 bases, and the junction held 6 bases outside the gene matches. The DNA for the CDR3 is TGTGCCAGCAGCCCACCAGGGACTAGCTACAATGAGCAGTTCTTC. Protein product: CASSPPGTSYNEQFF.

The rearrangement links TRBV14 to TRBJ2-5, with 9 bases identical to TRBD2. The germline V gene encodes CDR1 SGHDN and CDR2 FVKESK. The CDR3 is 14 residues long. Trimming removed 4 bases from V and 5 bases from J; junction bases left unmatched: 5. The CDR3 spells CASSLAGVGETQYF. CDR3 DNA: TGTGCCAGCAGCCTAGCGGGAGTCGGGGAGACCCAGTACTTC.

The chain has TRBV5-1 and TRBJ2-5, with D perhaps matching TRBD2 (5 bases). The V and J ends lost 4 bases and 4 bases respectively, with 17 bases between them. In germline, CDR1 is SGHRS, CDR2 YFSETQ. This CDR3 region has 15 residues. CDR3 nucleotide sequence: TGCGCCAGCAGCCCCTTAGGCGGGTTTCGAGAGACCCAGTACTTC. This encodes CASSPLGGFRETQYF. The variable domain in full, completed from reference TRBV5-1 and TRBJ2-5, reads KAGVTQTPRYLIKTRGQQVTLSCSPISGHRSVSWYQQTPGQGLQFLFEYFSETQRNKGNFPGRFSGRQFSNSRSEMNVSTLELGDSALYLCASSPLGGFRETQYFGPGTRLLVL.